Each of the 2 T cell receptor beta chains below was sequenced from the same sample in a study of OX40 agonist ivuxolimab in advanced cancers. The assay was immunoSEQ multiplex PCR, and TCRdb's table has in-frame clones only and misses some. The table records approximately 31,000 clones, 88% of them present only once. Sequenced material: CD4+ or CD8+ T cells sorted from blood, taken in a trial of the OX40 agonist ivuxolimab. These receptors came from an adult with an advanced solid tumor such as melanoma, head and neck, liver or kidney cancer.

For the CDR3, the DNA is TGTGCCAGCAGCTTATCCCGAGGGACTGAAGCTTTCTTT. Amino acids: CASSLSRGTEAFF. The gene calls are TRBV5-5 and TRBJ1-1, with unresolved D. The CDR3 has 13 amino acids. V was clipped by 2 bases and J by 5 bases, with 10 bases between them. CDR1 and CDR2 (germline): SGHKS, YYEKEE (reference sequence).

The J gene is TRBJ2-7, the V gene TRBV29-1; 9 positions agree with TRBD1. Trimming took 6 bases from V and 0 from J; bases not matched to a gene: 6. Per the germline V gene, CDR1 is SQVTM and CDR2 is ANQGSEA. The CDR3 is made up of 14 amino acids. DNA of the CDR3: TGCAGCGTCGACCCGGGACAGGGCTCCTACGAGCAGTACTTC. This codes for CSVDPGQGSYEQYF.